Shown below are 20 T cell receptor beta chains from a single sample sequenced in a study of T cell clonality in common variable immunodeficiency. Measured with immunoSEQ multiplex PCR; TCRdb has only the in-frame clones, and not every one. This sample has about 42,000 clones, each found more than once. The sample was peripheral blood mononuclear cells. Every receptor here comes from a person aged 18 to 69 in good health.

The table lists this clone with many counts. The read ends 3 residues early relative to the CDR3; the germline J gene fills the gap. This sequence joins TRBV20-1 and TRBJ2-1; 7 bases match TRBD1. CDR1 and CDR2 (germline): DFQATT, SNEGSKA (reference sequence). The CDR3 sequence is 14 residues long. V trimming: 4 bases; J trimming: 0 bases; junction bases outside the gene matches: 3. The sequenced CDR3 bases are TGCAGTGCTACCGGGGACAGCTCCTACAATGAG. Translated: CSATGDSSYNE. The full CDR3 protein reads CSATGDSSYNEQFF.

At least ten counts were recorded for this clone. The sequence runs out 3 residues before the end of the CDR3; the remainder is reconstructed from the germline J gene. The J gene is TRBJ2-6, the V gene TRBV20-1; TRBD2 might be the D (6 bases). Trimming removed 1 base at V and 0 bases at J, with 10 bases between. CDR3 length: 16 amino acids. Germline V lookup: CDR1 DFQATT, CDR2 SNEGSKA (reference sequence). The part of the CDR3 DNA that was read is TGCAGTGCTAGAGGGGCGGGGAACTCTGGGGCCAACGTC. Its translation: CSARGAGNSGANV. The complete CDR3 reads CSARGAGNSGANVLTF.

This clone was counted ten times or more. The CDR3 end is not reached by the read, which stops 3 residues before it; the germline J gene fills it in. This chain joins TRBV5-1 and TRBJ2-5, with D possibly matching TRBD1 (6 bases). CDR1 and CDR2 from the germline V gene are SGHRS and YFSETQ. V lost 3 bases and J lost 4, with 13 bases in between. This CDR3 region has 14 residues. Here the CDR3 reads CASSSGRGRETQYF. The part of the CDR3 DNA that was read is TGCGCCAGCAGCTCGGGTAGGGGGAGAGAGACC.

This clone was counted at least ten times. The DNA ends 3 residues before the CDR3 does, and the rest of the CDR3 is filled in from the germline J gene. The chain couples TRBV4-2 to TRBJ2-3, with 7 bases that match TRBD2. The CDR3 runs to 16 residues. J gave up 1 base and V 0 bases, and 4 bases lay outside the gene matches. Germline CDR1 and CDR2: LGHNA and YNFKEQ. This chain's CDR3 is CASSQETSPRTDTQYF. CDR3 DNA, as far as it was read: TGTGCCAGCAGCCAAGAGACTAGCCCTCGCACAGATACG.

This clone was counted at least ten times. Read sequence stops 3 residues before the CDR3 end, and the germline J gene provides the missing end. The chain has TRBV7-8 and TRBJ2-7; 7 positions match TRBD1. CDR1 and CDR2 from the germline V gene are SGHVS and FQNEAQ. Germline trimming cut 5 bases from V and 6 bases from J; bases unmatched to any gene: 4. The CDR3 sequence is 12 residues long. The DNA read from the CDR3 is TGTGCCAGCAGCCCAGGGGGATCCGAG. Translated, it gives CASSPGGSE. The whole CDR3 protein is CASSPGGSEQYF.

The sample holds a few counts of this clone. The read ends 3 residues early relative to the CDR3; the germline J gene fills the gap. This same CDR3 is encoded by further DNA sequences in the sample. The chain has TRBV20-1 and TRBJ1-1; D is perhaps TRBD1 (5 bases). The CDR3 is 14 residues long. Trimming pared 1 base from V and 3 bases from J, leaving 12 bases between. The germline CDR1 and CDR2 sequences are DFQATT and SNEGSKA (reference sequence). The part of the CDR3 DNA that was read is TGCAGTGCTAGAGTCACAGGTCCCTACACTGAA. Translated: CSARVTGPYTE. The whole CDR3 reads CSARVTGPYTEAFF.

This clone has just a few counts. The read terminates 3 residues before the CDR3 end, so the remaining end is supplied by the germline J gene. The chain couples TRBV30 to TRBJ1-4; a weak D match, TRBD1 (5 bases). Per the germline V gene, CDR1 is GTSNPN and CDR2 is SVGIG (reference sequence). The CDR3 consists of 16 residues. The CDR3 is CAWGDRRPSGANVLFF. CDR3 DNA, as far as it was read: TGTGCCTGGGGGGATCGGCGCCCCTCTGGGGCCAACGTA.

This clone was counted ten times or more. The read gets to within 3 residues of the CDR3 end, and the germline J gene fills in the rest. The chain links TRBV18 to TRBJ2-7, with 7 positions matching TRBD1. Trimming removed 3 bases from V and 1 base from J; junction bases left unmatched: 3. This CDR3 has 14 amino acids. Germline V CDR1 and CDR2: KGHSH, LQKENI. The part of the CDR3 DNA that was read is TGTGCCAGCTCACCGACAGGGCCTTCCTACGAG. This translates into CASSPTGPSYE. The full CDR3 reads CASSPTGPSYEQYF.

This clone was detected ten times or more. The read finishes 3 residues shy of the CDR3 end, and the germline J gene is used to complete it. The J gene is TRBJ2-3, the V gene TRBV9, with D perhaps TRBD1 (5 bases). Germline V gives CDR1 SGDLS, CDR2 YYNGEE. Trimming removed 3 bases at V and 2 bases at J, with 10 bases between. The CDR3 is made up of 14 amino acids. The part of the CDR3 DNA that was read is TGTGCCAGCAGCGGCAGGGCCCCCACAGATACG. Its protein is CASSGRAPTDT. The full-length CDR3 reads as CASSGRAPTDTQYF.

This clone was counted at least ten times. The read terminates 3 residues ahead of where the CDR3 ends, so the germline J gene completes it. The V and J genes are TRBV4-1 and TRBJ2-1; TRBD2 matches at 11 bases. With 2 bases clipped from V and 2 bases from J, the junction kept 8 bases outside the gene matches. Per the germline V gene, CDR1 is MGHRA and CDR2 is YSYEKL. The CDR3 has 18 residues. CDR3 residues: CASSQLDMGLAAYNEQFF. Incomplete CDR3 DNA: TGCGCCAGCAGCCAACTCGATATGGGACTAGCGGCCTACAATGAG.

At least ten counts were recorded for this clone. The DNA ends 3 residues before the CDR3 does, and the rest of the CDR3 is filled in from the germline J gene. V and J are TRBV29-1 and TRBJ1-1; D is unresolved. The CDR3 is made up of 13 amino acids. V was pared by 2 bases and J by 7 bases, with 14 bases between. In germline, CDR1 is SQVTM, CDR2 ANQGSEA. The sequenced CDR3 bases are TGCAGCGTTGAAAGCGGACGGCGGTTTGAA. This codes for CSVESGRRFE. The complete CDR3 reads CSVESGRRFEAFF.

This clone was recorded at least ten times. The read terminates 3 residues before the CDR3 end, so the remaining end is supplied by the germline J gene. The chain couples TRBV19 to TRBJ1-2; 8 bases align to TRBD1. This CDR3 comprises 15 residues. Germline trimming cut 3 bases from V and 4 bases from J; bases unmatched to any gene: 7. Germline V gene lookup returns CDR1 LNHDA and CDR2 SQIVND (reference sequence). The sequenced CDR3 bases are TGTGCCAGTAGTATCGCGTCAGGGGGCCGCTATGGC. As protein: CASSIASGGRYG. The complete CDR3 protein is CASSIASGGRYGYTF.

This clone was counted a few times. The read ends 3 residues early relative to the CDR3; the germline J gene fills the gap. The chain carries TRBV19 and TRBJ1-2, with a tentative D call TRBD1 (5 bases). Germline loops: CDR1 LNHDA, CDR2 SQIVND (reference sequence). The CDR3 is 15 amino acids. Partial CDR3 DNA: TGTGCCAGTAGTGGGGGGGGAGTCCCGAGCAGAGAC. It translates to CASSGGGVPSRD. The whole CDR3 protein reads CASSGGGVPSRDYTF.

This clone was seen repeatedly, ten times or more. The CDR3 is cut off 3 residues early in the read; its end comes from the germline J gene. The V and J genes are TRBV10-1 and TRBJ2-5; possible D gene TRBD1, 6 bases. Looked up from germline, CDR1 is WNHNN and CDR2 is SYGVQD (reference sequence). This CDR3 contains 13 residues. V was shortened by 6 bases and J by 3 bases, with 11 bases between the two germline ends. The DNA read from the CDR3 is TGCGCCAGCAGGGCTGGGGACAAAGAGACC. Protein: CASRAGDKET. The whole CDR3 reads CASRAGDKETQYF.

Regarding this clone: The CDR3 extends 3 residues past the end of the read, so its final part is completed from the germline J gene. J is TRBJ2-7 and V is TRBV7-3; 13 bases match TRBD2. The CDR3 spans 14 residues. Germline V gene data show CDR1 as SGHTA and CDR2 as FQGTGA. Germline trimming cut 4 bases from V and 6 bases from J; bases unmatched to any gene: 3. The CDR3 loop reads CASSSGLAGAEQYF. The sequenced CDR3 bases are TGTGCCAGCAGCTCCGGACTAGCGGGAGCCGAG.

This clone was observed many times. The CDR3 end is not reached by the read, which stops 3 residues before it; the germline J gene fills it in. The chain joins TRBV2 to TRBJ1-6; 8 bases agree with TRBD1. The CDR3 length is 16 residues. Germline trimming cut 4 bases from V and 0 bases from J; bases unmatched to any gene: 2. Germline values: CDR1 SNHLY, CDR2 FYNNEI. The sequenced part of the CDR3 DNA is TGTGCCAGCAGTGGACAGGGGAGCTCCTATAATTCACCC. Amino acid sequence: CASSGQGSSYNSP. The full CDR3 is CASSGQGSSYNSPLHF.

This clone has ten or more counts. The sequenced fragment ends 3 residues before the CDR3 boundary, so the rest is inferred from the germline J gene. The chain recombines TRBV5-1 with TRBJ1-6; tentative D call: TRBD1 (5 bases). The CDR3 covers 17 residues. Germline CDR1 is SGHRS and CDR2 is YFSETQ. V shed 1 base and J shed 5 bases, with 16 bases lying between them. The part of the CDR3 DNA that was read is TGCGCCAGCAGCTTGACCCATCAGGGATCAAATAATTCACCC. Its protein is CASSLTHQGSNNSP. The full CDR3 sequence reads CASSLTHQGSNNSPLHF. The full variable domain, its missing parts supplied by reference TRBV5-1 and TRBJ1-6, is KAGVTQTPRYLIKTRGQQVTLSCSPISGHRSVSWYQQTPGQGLQFLFEYFSETQRNKGNFPGRFSGRQFSNSRSEMNVSTLELGDSALYLCASSLTHQGSNNSPLHFGNGTRLTVT.

This clone was seen many times. The read stops 3 residues short of the end of the CDR3; the missing end is completed from the germline J gene. The chain couples TRBV5-1 to TRBJ2-3; D might be TRBD2 (5 bases). V gave up 4 bases and J gave up 0 bases, with 6 bases separating them. CDR1 and CDR2 (germline): SGHRS, YFSETQ. This CDR3 region has 13 residues. This CDR3 is CASSPGSTDTQYF. CDR3 bases read: TGCGCCAGCAGCCCGGGGAGCACAGATACG.

This clone has a handful of counts. The read ends 3 residues shy of where the CDR3 ends; the end is completed using the germline J gene. The chain combines TRBV5-4 with TRBJ1-6; 7 bases match TRBD1. V was clipped by 2 bases and J by 5 bases; unmatched bases: 7. Germline-derived CDR1 and CDR2 are SGHNT and YYREEE (reference sequence). This CDR3 is 16 amino acids long. CDR3 bases read: TGTGCCAGCAGCTTAAGGACAGGTCTTAATAATTCACCC. It specifies CASSLRTGLNNSP. The whole CDR3 sequence reads CASSLRTGLNNSPLHF.

This clone was found many times. The CDR3 is cut off 3 residues early in the read; its end comes from the germline J gene. This chain uses TRBV5-1 with TRBJ2-2; maybe TRBD1 (6 bases). Germline V gene sequence: CDR1 SGHRS, CDR2 YFSETQ. The CDR3 totals 16 residues. The covered CDR3 bases are TGCGCCAGCAGCTTGGTACCAGGGGAAGGTAATGAAAAG. Protein sequence: CASSLVPGEGNEK. The CDR3 in full is CASSLVPGEGNEKLFF.